The entry that follows covers one T cell receptor beta chain sequence. Its antigen is as yet unknown. The germline gives CDR1 SGHDN, CDR2 FVKESK. This CDR3 spans 13 amino acids. Deletions cut 5 bases from V and 3 bases from J, with 10 bases between. The assay was immunoSEQ multiplex PCR, and TCRdb's table has in-frame clones only and misses some. Of fewer than 85,000 clones listed, around 90% are singletons. These data come from a study of OX40 agonist ivuxolimab in advanced cancers. Notes on the study in general: Clonal expansion in partial responders at 0.1-3.0 mg/kg ranked among the lowest.

This specimen was CD4+ or CD8+ T cells sorted from blood, taken in a trial of the OX40 agonist ivuxolimab. The chain employs TRBV14 and TRBJ1-2, with D unclear. The receptor was isolated from an adult with an advanced solid tumor such as melanoma, head and neck, liver or kidney cancer. The CDR3 DNA reads as TGTGCCAGCAGCGAACAGACTTACTATGGCTACACCTTC. Translating it yields CASSEQTYYGYTF.